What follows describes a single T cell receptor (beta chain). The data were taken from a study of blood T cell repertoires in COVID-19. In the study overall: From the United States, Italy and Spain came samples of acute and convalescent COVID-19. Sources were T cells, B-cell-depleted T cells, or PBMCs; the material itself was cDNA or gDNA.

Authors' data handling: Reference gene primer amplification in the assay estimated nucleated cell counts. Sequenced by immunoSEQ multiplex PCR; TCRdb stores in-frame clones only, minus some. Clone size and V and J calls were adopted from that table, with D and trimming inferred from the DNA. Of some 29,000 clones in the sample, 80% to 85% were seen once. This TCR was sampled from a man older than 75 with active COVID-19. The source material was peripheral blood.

As DNA, the CDR3 is TGCAGCGTTGGAGTCGGGGGACGCTACGAGCAGTACTTC. Protein sequence: CSVGVGGRYEQYF. This chain uses TRBV29-1 with TRBJ2-7, with D perhaps TRBD2 (6 bases). Trimming took 4 bases from V and 3 from J, leaving 13 bases between them. The germline gives CDR1 SQVTM, CDR2 ANQGSEA. CDR3 length: 13 residues.